This entry lists 30 T cell receptor beta chains sequenced from one sample in a study of cytomegalovirus exposure and HLA in healthy donors. The method was immunoSEQ multiplex PCR; TCRdb's version includes in-frame clones alone and lacks a portion of them. The sample contains around 98,000 clones, roughly 87% of which appear only once. The sample taken for sequencing was PBMCs. The receptors originated from a woman in her 30s in good health and CMV-seronegative.

The V and J genes are TRBV9 and TRBJ2-3; D is perhaps TRBD2 (6 bases). V dropped 3 bases and J dropped 1 base, with 9 bases sitting between them. This CDR3 has 14 amino acids. Germline CDR1 SGDLS, CDR2 YYNGEE. CDR3 amino acids: CASSEAGRTDTQYF. The CDR3 DNA reads TGTGCCAGCAGCGAGGCGGGGCGCACAGATACGCAGTATTTT.

The chain is built from TRBV2 and TRBJ2-1; 10 bases are a match to TRBD2. The CDR3 consists of 15 residues. CDR1 is SNHLY, CDR2 FYNNEI, per germline. J was trimmed by 5 bases and V by 4 bases; bases with no gene match: 5. CDR3 nucleotides: TGTGCCAGCAGTGCGAGTAGCGGGGGGCACAATGAGCAGTTCTTC. It is translated as CASSASSGGHNEQFF.

In this sample, this clone turned up once. The chain's CDR3 is CASGQRDRVRGYTF. The CDR3 DNA sequence: TGTGCCAGTGGACAGCGGGACAGGGTGCGTGGCTACACCTTC. The chain has TRBV19 and TRBJ1-2; 9 positions agree with TRBD1. The trim removed 8 bases at V and 7 bases at J, leaving 11 bases unmatched. The CDR3 has 14 residues. The germline gives CDR1 LNHDA, CDR2 SQIVND (reference sequence).

The V gene is TRBV11-2, the J gene TRBJ2-7; possibly TRBD2 for D (6 bases). V lost 1 base, J lost 1 base, and 11 bases lay in between. The CDR3 contains 15 residues. Germline values: CDR1 SGHAT, CDR2 FQNNGV. The CDR3 reads CASSLVPGDSYEQYF. CDR3 bases: TGTGCCAGCAGCTTAGTTCCGGGGGATTCCTACGAGCAGTACTTC.

This CDR3 reads CASSLTGGTTGELFF. The CDR3, as DNA: TGTGCCAGCAGCTTAACGGGAGGGACCACCGGGGAGCTGTTTTTT. The rearrangement uses TRBV7-3 and TRBJ2-2, with 7 bases matching TRBD2. Germline V CDR1 and CDR2: SGHTA, FQGTGA. The CDR3 sequence is 15 residues long. J gave up 4 bases and V 0 bases, and 2 bases lay outside the gene matches. Full variable domain (rest looked up from reference TRBV7-3 and TRBJ2-2): GAGVSQTPSNKVTEKGKYVELRCDPISGHTALYWYRQSLGQGPEFLIYFQGTGAADDSGLPNDRFFAVRPEGSVSTLKIQRTERGDSAVYLCASSLTGGTTGELFFGEGSRLTVL.

In its sample, this clone was seen once. The rearrangement joins TRBV5-1 to TRBJ1-1; D gene unclear. The CDR3 has 13 residues. The V end was cut by 2 bases, the J end by 2 bases, with 7 bases between. Germline V lookup: CDR1 SGHRS, CDR2 YFSETQ. The DNA of the CDR3 is TGCGCCAGCAGCTTTAGTATAAACACTGAAGCTTTCTTT. It translates to CASSFSINTEAFF.

The rearrangement joins TRBV6-1 to TRBJ1-2, with D possibly being TRBD1 (5 bases). The CDR3 contains 16 residues. Trimming left V 3 bases short and J 9 bases short, with 23 bases between. Per the germline V gene, CDR1 is MNHNS and CDR2 is SASEGT. CDR3 sequence reads: CASSEGWGRVGESYTF. The CDR3 DNA sequence: TGTGCCAGCAGTGAGGGTTGGGGCAGGGTTGGAGAAAGCTACACCTTC.

This CDR3 reads CASSIRSGLAGPDYNEQFF. The DNA for the CDR3 is TGTGCCAGTAGTATACGGTCGGGACTAGCGGGTCCCGACTACAATGAGCAGTTCTTC. The chain uses TRBV19 and TRBJ2-1; 12 bases map to TRBD2. This CDR3 contains 19 residues. Germline V gives CDR1 LNHDA, CDR2 SQIVND (reference sequence). Germline trimming cut 2 bases from V and 3 bases from J; bases unmatched to any gene: 11.

The gene calls are TRBV7-7 and TRBJ2-1, with D perhaps TRBD1 (6 bases). CDR1 is SSHAT and CDR2 is FNYEAQ in the germline V gene (reference sequence). V lost 5 bases to trimming and J lost 9 bases, with 17 bases between them. The CDR3 has 14 amino acids. For the CDR3, the DNA is TGTGCCAGCAGCCAAACCCAGGGGCCCGGTGAGCAGTTCTTC. Amino acids: CASSQTQGPGEQFF. Combining the CDR3 with reference TRBV7-7 and TRBJ2-1 gives the whole variable domain GAGVSQSPRYKVTKRGQDVTLRCDPISSHATLYWYQQALGQGPEFLTYFNYEAQPDKSGLPSDRFSAERPEGSISTLTIQRTEQRDSAMYRCASSQTQGPGEQFFGPGTRLTVL.

The chain is built from TRBV28 and TRBJ1-5, with TRBD1 identical over 12 bases. This CDR3 has 15 amino acids. Germline loops: CDR1 MDHEN, CDR2 SYDVKM. V trimming: 7 bases; J trimming: 9 bases; junction bases outside the gene matches: 10. This CDR3 reads CASISGTGGLRPQHF. The DNA of the CDR3 is TGTGCCAGCATTTCCGGGACAGGGGGCTTGCGGCCCCAGCATTTT.

V and J are TRBV5-5 and TRBJ1-1; 8 nucleotides agree with TRBD1. The CDR3 runs 15 residues. J was trimmed by 1 base and V by 0 bases; bases with no gene match: 2. Germline-derived CDR1 and CDR2 are SGHKS and YYEKEE (reference sequence). The CDR3 reads CASSLVGTGNTEAFF. CDR3 coding DNA: TGTGCCAGCAGCTTGGTTGGGACAGGGAACACTGAAGCTTTCTTT. The variable domain in full, with the rest retrieved from reference TRBV5-5 and TRBJ1-1, is DAGVTQSPTHLIKTRGQQVTLRCSPISGHKSVSWYQQVLGQGPQFIFQYYEKEERGRGNFPDRFSARQFPNYSSELNVNALLLGDSALYLCASSLVGTGNTEAFFGQGTRLTVV.

The chain carries TRBV7-2 and TRBJ1-2, with TRBD1 matching 12 bases. V was pared by 2 bases and J by 7 bases, with 8 bases of the junction left unmatched. Germline loops: CDR1 SGHTA, CDR2 FQGNSA. The CDR3 totals 16 residues. The CDR3: CASSLIGDRGRFGYTF. CDR3 nucleotide sequence: TGTGCCAGCAGCTTAATCGGGGACAGGGGGCGATTTGGCTACACCTTC.

The chain employs TRBV5-1 and TRBJ1-6, with D maybe TRBD1 (6 bases). With 2 bases removed from V and 10 bases from J, the gap between germline ends came to 10 bases. In germline, CDR1 is SGHRS, CDR2 YFSETQ. This CDR3 contains 13 residues. Written as DNA, the CDR3 is TGCGCCAGCAGCTTCGGGGGGGGCTCACCCCTCCACTTT. This encodes CASSFGGGSPLHF. Together with reference TRBV5-1 and TRBJ1-6, the CDR3 gives the full variable domain: KAGVTQTPRYLIKTRGQQVTLSCSPISGHRSVSWYQQTPGQGLQFLFEYFSETQRNKGNFPGRFSGRQFSNSRSEMNVSTLELGDSALYLCASSFGGGSPLHFGNGTRLTVT.

This clone came up a few times. CDR3 residues: CASSVQGKDGYTF. CDR3 sequence (DNA): TGTGCCAGCAGCGTTCAGGGGAAGGATGGCTACACCTTC. This chain connects TRBV9 to TRBJ1-2; D might be TRBD1 (6 bases). Deletions cut 2 bases from V and 6 bases from J, with 11 bases between. The CDR3 covers 13 residues. From germline, CDR1 is SGDLS and CDR2 YYNGEE.

This chain links TRBV5-1 with TRBJ2-5; 14 bases line up with TRBD2. The V segment lost 1 base and the J segment 4 bases; nucleotides outside the gene matches: 3. CDR3 length: 16 residues. Germline V CDR1 and CDR2: SGHRS, YFSETQ. DNA for the CDR3: TGCGCCAGCAGCTTGACCGGGACTAGCGGGGGAGAGACCCAGTACTTC. As protein: CASSLTGTSGGETQYF.

The chain employs TRBV5-4 and TRBJ2-1; 10 bases line up with TRBD2. Trimming took 4 bases from V and 8 from J; bases not matched to a gene: 3. The germline gives CDR1 SGHNT, CDR2 YYREEE (reference sequence). This CDR3 contains 13 residues. This CDR3 reads CASSPGTSDEQFF. DNA of the CDR3: TGTGCCAGCAGCCCGGGGACTAGCGATGAGCAGTTCTTC.

The chain links TRBV27 to TRBJ2-1, with 7 bases matching TRBD2. The ends lost 6 bases at V and 3 bases at J; junction bases unmatched: 5. Germline V gene lookup returns CDR1 MNHEY and CDR2 SMNVEV (reference sequence). The CDR3 sequence is 14 residues long. The CDR3 sequence: CASRGGIIYNEQFF. Written as DNA, the CDR3 is TGTGCCAGCAGGGGGGGGATCATCTACAATGAGCAGTTCTTC.

This chain connects TRBV6-5 to TRBJ2-1, with a tentative D call TRBD1 (5 bases). CDR3 length equals 12 residues. Trimming removed 4 bases at V and 10 bases at J, with 11 bases between. The germline V gene encodes CDR1 MNHEY and CDR2 SVGAGI. CDR3 sequence (DNA): TGTGCCAGCAGTTCCCAGGGTGGCGAGCAGTTCTTC. It is translated as CASSSQGGEQFF.

The chain has TRBV6-1 and TRBJ1-1, with TRBD1 identical over 7 bases. The germline gives CDR1 MNHNS, CDR2 SASEGT. This CDR3 is 15 amino acids long. V trimming: 6 bases; J trimming: 0 bases; junction bases outside the gene matches: 7. CDR3 nucleotides: TGTGCCAGCAGCATACAGGGGTTTATGAACACTGAAGCTTTCTTT. Its protein is CASSIQGFMNTEAFF.

The rearrangement joins TRBV6-6 to TRBJ1-4; 8 positions agree with TRBD1. Germline CDR1 is MNHNY and CDR2 is SVGAGI (reference sequence). The length of the CDR3 is 16 residues. V shed 5 bases, J shed 5 bases, and the junction held 10 bases outside the gene matches. CDR3 in amino acids: CASSRQGLSRNEKLFF. The CDR3, as DNA: TGTGCCAGCAGTAGACAGGGGCTCTCGCGAAATGAAAAACTGTTTTTT.

The gene calls are TRBV5-1 and TRBJ1-1, with 7 bases fitting TRBD1. Germline CDR1 reads SGHRS; CDR2 reads YFSETQ. The CDR3 is 13 residues long. V was pared by 6 bases and J by 4 bases, with 6 bases of the junction left unmatched. CDR3 DNA sequence: TGCGCCAGCAACAGGGGAGAGGCCACTGAAGCTTTCTTT. It codes for CASNRGEATEAFF. The entire variable domain, with the rest obtained from reference TRBV5-1 and TRBJ1-1, is as follows: KAGVTQTPRYLIKTRGQQVTLSCSPISGHRSVSWYQQTPGQGLQFLFEYFSETQRNKGNFPGRFSGRQFSNSRSEMNVSTLELGDSALYLCASNRGEATEAFFGQGTRLTVV.

The chain joins TRBV14 to TRBJ1-1; D gene uncertain. This CDR3 spans 18 amino acids. V was clipped by 0 bases and J by 10 bases, with 27 bases between them. Germline assignment: CDR1 SGHDN and CDR2 FVKESK. CDR3 nucleotide sequence: TGTGCCAGCAGCCAAGAGTGGGTACAAGATAAGCGTGAATGGCGAGCTTTCTTT. Protein: CASSQEWVQDKREWRAFF.

The V gene is TRBV9, the J gene TRBJ2-2; 12 positions match TRBD1. After removal of 3 bases from V and 5 bases from J, the junction contained 14 bases not matched to a gene. The CDR3 length is 19 residues. Germline lookup yields CDR1 SGDLS and CDR2 YYNGEE. The CDR3 coding sequence is TGTGCCAGCAGCGGGGGTCAGGGACAGGGGGCCGTAGGGACCGGGGAGCTGTTTTTT. Its translation: CASSGGQGQGAVGTGELFF. Supplemented by reference TRBV9 and TRBJ2-2, the full variable domain reads DSGVTQTPKHLITATGQRVTLRCSPRSGDLSVYWYQQSLDQGLQFLIQYYNGEERAKGNILERFSAQQFPDLHSELNLSSLELGDSALYFCASSGGQGQGAVGTGELFFGEGSRLTVL.

The gene calls are TRBV27 and TRBJ2-6; D is possibly TRBD1 (5 bases). Germline V gene data show CDR1 as MNHEY and CDR2 as SMNVEV (reference sequence). The germline V and J ends were trimmed by 8 bases and 2 bases, with 10 bases remaining between them. This CDR3 has 14 amino acids. CDR3 region: CASGPRAGANVLTF. As DNA, the CDR3 is TGTGCCAGCGGACCCAGGGCTGGGGCCAACGTCCTGACTTTC. Filled out from reference TRBV27 and TRBJ2-6, the complete variable domain reads EAQVTQNPRYLITVTGKKLTVTCSQNMNHEYMSWYRQDPGLGLRQIYYSMNVEVTDKGDVPEGYKVSRKEKRNFPLILESPSPNQTSLYFCASGPRAGANVLTFGAGSRLTVL.

The chain is built from TRBV5-8 and TRBJ1-2, with 12 bases matching TRBD1. The trim removed 5 bases at V and 3 bases at J, leaving 8 bases unmatched. In germline, CDR1 is SGHTS, CDR2 YDEGEE. The CDR3 is made up of 16 amino acids. CDR3 loop: CASSSGTGGAHYGYTF. Written as DNA, the CDR3 is TGTGCCAGCAGTTCCGGGACAGGGGGCGCGCACTATGGCTACACCTTC.

The V gene is TRBV6-5, the J gene TRBJ2-5, with unresolved D. This CDR3 is 11 amino acids long. The germline CDR1 and CDR2 sequences are MNHEY and SVGAGI. Trimming pared 6 bases from V and 5 bases from J, leaving 7 bases between. In DNA form, the CDR3 reads TGTGCCAGCAGATCCCTGGAGACCCAGTACTTC. This sequence encodes CASRSLETQYF.

The V call is TRBV7-3, the J call TRBJ2-7, with 7 bases aligning to TRBD2. With V trimmed by 3 bases and J by 6 bases, 17 bases remained unmatched. The germline CDR1 and CDR2 sequences are SGHTA and FQGTGA. CDR3 length: 17 amino acids. The CDR3 DNA reads TGTGCCAGCAGCTTTACAAGGCGGGAGAGCGACTTTTGCGAGCAGTACTTC. This encodes CASSFTRRESDFCEQYF.

The rearrangement joins TRBV2 to TRBJ2-1; TRBD2 aligns across 7 bases. The CDR3 contains 16 residues. Germline CDR1 is SNHLY and CDR2 is FYNNEI. After removal of 1 base from V and 4 bases from J, the junction contained 7 bases not matched to a gene. The CDR3 bases are TGTGCCAGCAGTGAAGGGGTTGGGGACTATTACAATGAGCAGTTCTTC. This encodes CASSEGVGDYYNEQFF. The whole variable domain, remainder taken from reference TRBV2 and TRBJ2-1, is EPEVTQTPSHQVTQMGQEVILRCVPISNHLYFYWYRQILGQKVEFLVSFYNNEISEKSEIFDDQFSVERPDGSNFTLKIRSTKLEDSAMYFCASSEGVGDYYNEQFFGPGTRLTVL.

The chain has TRBV28 and TRBJ1-1; D uncertain. From germline, CDR1 is MDHEN and CDR2 SYDVKM. The CDR3 runs to 14 residues. With 3 bases removed from V and 1 base from J, the gap between germline ends came to 9 bases. The CDR3 region has the DNA TGTGCCAGCAGTTTGCACCCACAGAACACTGAAGCTTTCTTT. Translated: CASSLHPQNTEAFF.

The chain carries TRBV27 and TRBJ1-5; weak D call: TRBD1 (6 bases). The CDR3 extends over 15 amino acids. Germline CDR1 is MNHEY and CDR2 is SMNVEV (reference sequence). V dropped 6 bases and J dropped 4 bases, with 16 bases sitting between them. CDR3: CASSIQGRLNQPQHF. The CDR3 nucleotides read TGTGCCAGCAGCATACAGGGAAGGTTGAATCAGCCCCAGCATTTT.